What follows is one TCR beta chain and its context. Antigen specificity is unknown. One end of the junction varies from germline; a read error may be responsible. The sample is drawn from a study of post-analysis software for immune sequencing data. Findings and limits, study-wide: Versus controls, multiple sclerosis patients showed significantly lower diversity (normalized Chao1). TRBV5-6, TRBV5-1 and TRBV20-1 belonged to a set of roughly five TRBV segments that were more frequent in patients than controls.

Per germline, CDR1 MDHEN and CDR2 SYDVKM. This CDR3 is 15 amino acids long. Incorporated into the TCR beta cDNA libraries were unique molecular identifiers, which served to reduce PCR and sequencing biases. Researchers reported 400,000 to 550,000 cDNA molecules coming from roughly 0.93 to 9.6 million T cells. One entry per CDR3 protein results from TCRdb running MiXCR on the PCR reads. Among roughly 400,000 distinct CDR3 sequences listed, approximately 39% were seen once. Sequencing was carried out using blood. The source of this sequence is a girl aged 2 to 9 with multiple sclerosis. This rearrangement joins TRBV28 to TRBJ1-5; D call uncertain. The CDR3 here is CASSLVPLSNRPQHF. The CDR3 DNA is TGTGCCAGCAGCCTGGTTCCTCTTAGCAATCGGCCCCAGCATTTT.